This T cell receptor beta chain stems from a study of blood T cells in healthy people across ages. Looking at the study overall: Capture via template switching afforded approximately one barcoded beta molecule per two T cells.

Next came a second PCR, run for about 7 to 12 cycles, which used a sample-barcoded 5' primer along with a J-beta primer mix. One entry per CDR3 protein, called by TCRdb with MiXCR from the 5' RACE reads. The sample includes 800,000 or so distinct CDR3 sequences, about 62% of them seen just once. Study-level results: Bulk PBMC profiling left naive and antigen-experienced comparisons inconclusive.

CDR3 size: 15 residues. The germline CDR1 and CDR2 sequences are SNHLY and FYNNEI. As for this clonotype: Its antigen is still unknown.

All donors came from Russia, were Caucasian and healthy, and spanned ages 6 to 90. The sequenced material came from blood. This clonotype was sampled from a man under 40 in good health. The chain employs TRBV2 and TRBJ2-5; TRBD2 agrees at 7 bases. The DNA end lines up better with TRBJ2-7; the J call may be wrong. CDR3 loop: CASSEFGLVVDEQYF. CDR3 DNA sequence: TGTGCCAGCAGTGAATTCGGACTAGTAGTCGACGAGCAGTACTTC.